This T cell receptor (beta chain) is from a study of T-cell memory formation after mild COVID-19. One entry per CDR3 protein, called by TCRdb with MiXCR from the 5' RACE reads. In the table there are about 100,000 distinct CDR3 sequences, 11% of which are singletons. On this clonotype: Its specificity is unknown.

Trimming took off 6 bases at V and 2 bases at J, with 14 bases between the two ends. Germline-derived CDR1 and CDR2 are MNHEY and SMNVEV (reference sequence). The length of the CDR3 is 14 residues. General study findings and limits: Balance between CD4 and CD8 was seen in clones contracting day 15 to 85, and a CD4+ lean was seen in later expanders. Day 37-peaking second-wave clones had unconfirmed SARS-CoV-2 specificity. CD4+ clones that contracted lay mainly in CM and EM; CD8+ ones lay in EMRA.

The specimen was PBMCs or a T cell subset sorted from them (not recorded which). The TCR comes from a young man who had mild COVID-19 (a few samples of this study predate the infection). Cell type and time point are not known. This chain uses TRBV27 with TRBJ2-7; perhaps TRBD1 as D (6 bases). The CDR3 DNA sequence: TGTGCCAGCAGCTCCGGGACACTTGCCTACGAGCAGTACTTC. Translating gives CASSSGTLAYEQYF.